The next 24 T cell receptor beta chains were all read from a single sample in a study of vaccination effects on CD4 cells after COVID-19 (dated by TCRdb to between 2020 and 2023). No antigen has been identified for these receptors. To identify antigen-specific CD4+ T cell clonotypes by their expansion, the ViraFEST assay first stimulated PBMC with viral peptide pools and then applied TCR sequencing. After less than 13 days of culture, CD4+ T cells were isolated with the EasySep CD4+ T cell isolation kit. Healthy vaccine recipients had no prior SARS-CoV-2 infection, confirmed by negative nucleocapsid antibodies before and after vaccination. Library preparation employed the immunoSEQ multiplex PCR assay. Entries here come from immuneACCESS through TCRdb and include only in-frame sequences with V and J called. Some clones fail to appear in such tables; in the studies checked, an unresolved V gene covers under half of the shortfall, and the cause of the remainder is unknown. In all, the sample holds about 54,000 clones, and around 67% of those were seen once. The ten largest make up around 16% of the sample.

The sample here was CD4+ T cells from PBMCs cultured with SARS-CoV-2 spike peptides, taken before COVID-19 vaccination. Reading the label with the study, this specimen's cell subset or site is: SARS-CoV-2 spike overlapping peptide pool stimulation. Receptors were obtained from a human donor who received a COVID-19 vaccine.

This chain connects TRBV5-1 to TRBJ2-5; 8 positions match TRBD2. The germline V gene has CDR1 SGHRS and CDR2 YFSETQ. The CDR3 length is 15 residues. V shed 0 bases and J 10 bases; nucleotides not matched to a gene: 11. The CDR3 spells CASSLAAVAGLDQYF. In DNA form, the CDR3 reads TGCGCCAGCAGCTTGGCCGCGGTAGCGGGACTCGACCAGTACTTC.

The chain recombines TRBV5-5 with TRBJ1-3; no clear D gene. The germline CDR1 and CDR2 sequences are SGHKS and YYEKEE (reference sequence). CDR3 length: 16 residues. Trimming stripped 2 bases from V and 0 bases from J, with 12 bases between. In DNA form, the CDR3 reads TGTGCCAGCAGCTTTACACATCGATCCTCTGGAAACACCATATATTTT. This gives the protein CASSFTHRSSGNTIYF.

The chain uses TRBV19 and TRBJ2-2; D possibly corresponds to TRBD1 (5 bases). The CDR3 has 15 amino acids. With 6 bases removed from V and 4 bases from J, the gap between germline ends came to 15 bases. Germline-derived CDR1 and CDR2 are LNHDA and SQIVND (reference sequence). The CDR3: CASRYSNQGTGELFF. The CDR3 DNA is TGTGCCAGTAGGTACAGCAATCAGGGCACCGGGGAGCTGTTTTTT.

The rearrangement joins TRBV18 to TRBJ2-7, with 7 bases matching TRBD1. Per germline, CDR1 KGHSH and CDR2 LQKENI. V shed 6 bases, J shed 0 bases, and the junction held 8 bases outside the gene matches. This CDR3 is 15 amino acids long. The CDR3 region is CASSLTGVPSYEQYF. The CDR3 region has the DNA TGTGCCAGCTCCCTTACAGGGGTCCCCTCCTACGAGCAGTACTTC. The whole variable domain, filled in from reference TRBV18 and TRBJ2-7, reads NAGVMQNPRHLVRRRGQEARLRCSPMKGHSHVYWYRQLPEEGLKFMVYLQKENIIDESGMPKERFSAEFPKEGPSILRIQQVVRGDSAAYFCASSLTGVPSYEQYFGPGTRLTVT.

The V gene is TRBV7-6, the J gene TRBJ2-7, with D tentatively TRBD1 or TRBD2 (7 bases each). The germline gives CDR1 SGHVS, CDR2 FNYEAQ. Trimming left V 7 bases short and J 8 bases short, with 27 bases between. The length of the CDR3 is 16 residues. CDR3 amino acids: CASTLRGRGSADQQYF. In DNA, the CDR3 is TGTGCCAGCACCCTTAGGGGGCGGGGGTCCGCGGACCAGCAGTACTTC.

Concerning this clone: One junction end does not reproduce the germline sequence, and a read error may be involved. Other DNA sequences within the sample encode an identical CDR3. The chain is built from TRBV3-1 (or the pseudogene TRBV3-2) and TRBJ1-2; D perhaps matches TRBD1 (6 bases). CDR1 LGHDT and CDR2 YNNKEL come from the germline V gene (reference sequence). CDR3 size: 17 residues. In DNA, the CDR3 is TGTGCCAGTAGCCAAGACGGAATGGGACACACAACCGGAGGAGTCACCTTC. Translated: CASSQDGMGHTTGGVTF.

The rearrangement joins TRBV9 to TRBJ1-2; 8 bases are a match to TRBD1. CDR1 and CDR2 (germline): SGDLS, YYNGEE. Losses at the gene ends were 0 bases for V and 7 bases for J; bases not matched to a gene: 5. The CDR3 runs 14 residues. The CDR3 bases are TGTGCCAGCAGCGTAGGGCAGGGGGCGGCTGGCTACACCTTC. Amino acids: CASSVGQGAAGYTF.

The genes are TRBV5-1 and TRBJ2-7; TRBD2 matches 11 bases. V lost 4 bases and J lost 3; bases outside the gene matches: 3. The CDR3 is made up of 14 amino acids. CDR1 SGHRS and CDR2 YFSETQ come from the germline V gene. CDR3 residues: CASSPLAGDYEQYF. The CDR3, as DNA: TGCGCCAGCAGCCCACTAGCGGGGGACTACGAGCAGTACTTC.

The V call is TRBV30, the J call TRBJ2-1, with 7 bases fitting TRBD1. The CDR3 contains 17 residues. The germline V gene encodes CDR1 GTSNPN and CDR2 SVGIG (reference sequence). After removal of 2 bases from V and 0 bases from J, the junction contained 10 bases not matched to a gene. CDR3 sequence reads: CAWSRDSDFSSYNEQFF. The CDR3 coding sequence is TGTGCCTGGAGTCGGGACAGCGATTTTAGCTCCTACAATGAGCAGTTCTTC. Full variable domain (missing parts from reference TRBV30 and TRBJ2-1): SQTIHQWPATLVQPVGSPLSLECTVEGTSNPNLYWYRQAAGRGLQLLFYSVGIGQISSEVPQNLSASRPQDRQFILSSKKLLLSDSGFYLCAWSRDSDFSSYNEQFFGPGTRLTVL.

This chain connects TRBV27 to TRBJ2-3; the match to TRBD2 covers 12 bases. Trimming at V came to 5 bases and at J to 1 base, leaving 4 bases not matched to a gene. There are 16 residues in the CDR3. Germline V gene data show CDR1 as MNHEY and CDR2 as SMNVEV (reference sequence). The CDR3 spells CASSRRLAGGTDTQYF. CDR3 nucleotide sequence: TGTGCCAGCAGTCGCAGACTAGCGGGGGGCACAGATACGCAGTATTTT.

The J gene is TRBJ2-5, the V gene TRBV3-1 (or the pseudogene TRBV3-2), with 7 nucleotides matching TRBD1. Trimming took 10 bases from V and 0 from J; bases not matched to a gene: 14. Looked up from germline, CDR1 is LGHDT and CDR2 is YNNKEL (reference sequence). The CDR3 loop spans 16 amino acids. The CDR3 coding sequence is TGTGCCATCCACCCCCAGGGACAGAAAAACCAAGAGACCCAGTACTTC. Protein: CAIHPQGQKNQETQYF.

The genes are TRBV19 and TRBJ1-1; D not resolved. The CDR3 consists of 14 residues. From germline, CDR1 is LNHDA and CDR2 SQIVND (reference sequence). Trimming pared 6 bases from V and 5 bases from J, leaving 16 bases between. CDR3 nucleotide sequence: TGTGCCAGTAGCTTTTCCGGCGGCGAGACTGAAGCTTTCTTT. Translating it yields CASSFSGGETEAFF.

V is TRBV19 and J is TRBJ1-2; a weak D match, TRBD1 (5 bases). The CDR3 is 16 residues long. Germline V CDR1 and CDR2: LNHDA, SQIVND (reference sequence). V was shortened by 5 bases and J by 1 base, with 17 bases between the two germline ends. Here the CDR3 reads CASSLHTGPINYGYTF. CDR3 sequence (DNA): TGTGCCAGTAGTCTTCATACGGGACCGATTAACTATGGCTACACCTTC.

The gene calls are TRBV30 and TRBJ2-5; 12 bases align to TRBD2. The CDR3 length is 14 residues. Germline lookup yields CDR1 GTSNPN and CDR2 SVGIG (reference sequence). V lost 3 bases, J lost 5 bases, and 4 bases stayed unmatched. The CDR3 DNA reads as TGTGCCTGGAGCAGAGGACTAGCGGGGGAGACCCAGTACTTC. Translated: CAWSRGLAGETQYF.

The CDR3 DNA is TGTGCCAGCAGCGTGGAAGGGTATGGCTACACCTTC. Its translation is CASSVEGYGYTF. This chain connects TRBV28 to TRBJ1-2; D uncertain. The CDR3 covers 12 residues. V lost 6 bases and J lost 5, with 10 bases in between. The germline V gene encodes CDR1 MDHEN and CDR2 SYDVKM.

The rearrangement links TRBV14 to TRBJ1-1; D remains unclear. The CDR3 length is 14 residues. CDR1 is SGHDN and CDR2 is FVKESK in the germline V gene. Between the trimmed V and J ends, which lost 2 bases and 0 bases, there was a span of 7 bases. Written as DNA, the CDR3 is TGTGCCAGCAGCCAACCCCGGGTGAACACTGAAGCTTTCTTT. It codes for CASSQPRVNTEAFF.

The chain is built from TRBV5-4 and TRBJ2-7; TRBD1 matches at 8 bases. The V and J ends lost 3 bases and 0 bases, in that order; junction bases with no gene match: 5. CDR1 SGHNT and CDR2 YYREEE come from the germline V gene (reference sequence). This CDR3 has 15 residues. Here the CDR3 reads CASSSRTGSSYEQYF. CDR3 in DNA: TGTGCCAGCAGCTCCAGGACAGGGAGCTCCTACGAGCAGTACTTC. The complete variable domain, with remaining parts taken from reference TRBV5-4 and TRBJ2-7, reads ETGVTQSPTHLIKTRGQQVTLRCSSQSGHNTVSWYQQALGQGPQFIFQYYREEENGRGNFPPRFSGLQFPNYSSELNVNALELDDSALYLCASSSRTGSSYEQYFGPGTRLTVT.

This clone was recorded once. V is TRBV28 and J is TRBJ2-7, with TRBD1 identical over 9 bases. V shed 4 bases, J shed 5 bases, and the junction held 9 bases outside the gene matches. Germline CDR1 MDHEN, CDR2 SYDVKM. This CDR3 contains 15 residues. The CDR3 DNA follows: TGTGCCAGCAGTTCCGCGGGACAGGGAGTAGACGAGCAGTACTTC. Its protein product is CASSSAGQGVDEQYF.

The chain employs TRBV20-1 and TRBJ1-2; possibly TRBD1 for D (5 bases). The CDR3 sequence is 14 residues long. CDR1 DFQATT and CDR2 SNEGSKA come from the germline V gene (reference sequence). The V and J ends lost 3 bases and 0 bases respectively, with 11 bases between them. CDR3 nucleotides: TGCAGTGCTAGTAGGGACCTAGCTAACTATGGCTACACCTTC. Translation gives CSASRDLANYGYTF.

This clone was counted between two and nine times. The chain recombines TRBV27 with TRBJ1-1; 7 positions match TRBD1. The CDR3 extends over 15 amino acids. V was clipped by 5 bases and J by 2 bases; unmatched bases: 8. Germline V CDR1 and CDR2: MNHEY, SMNVEV (reference sequence). As DNA, the CDR3 is TGTGCCAGCAGTCCGGGGACAGCGCCAAACACTGAAGCTTTCTTT. Its translation: CASSPGTAPNTEAFF.

The rearrangement uses TRBV29-1 and TRBJ2-5; D unresolved. Germline V gene lookup returns CDR1 SQVTM and CDR2 ANQGSEA. With 4 bases removed from V and 4 bases from J, the gap between germline ends came to 7 bases. The CDR3 is 11 residues long. The CDR3 spells CSVVVGETQYF. The CDR3 DNA sequence: TGCAGCGTTGTGGTAGGAGAGACCCAGTACTTC.

This chain links TRBV6-4 with TRBJ2-3; TRBD1 matches 8 bases. The CDR3 sequence is 14 residues long. The ends lost 10 bases at V and 0 bases at J; junction bases unmatched: 6. CDR1 and CDR2 (germline): MRHNA, SNTAGT. The CDR3: CANPTGDSTDTQYF. The CDR3 bases are TGTGCCAACCCGACAGGGGATAGCACAGATACGCAGTATTTT.

This chain uses TRBV2 with TRBJ2-5; D gene ambiguous. This CDR3 is built from 12 residues. Germline V gene data show CDR1 as SNHLY and CDR2 as FYNNEI. V lost 4 bases and J 2 bases, leaving 5 bases between the germline ends. The CDR3 region is CASSGAQETQYF. In nucleotides, the CDR3 is TGTGCCAGCAGTGGGGCGCAAGAGACCCAGTACTTC. Supplemented by reference TRBV2 and TRBJ2-5, the full variable domain reads EPEVTQTPSHQVTQMGQEVILRCVPISNHLYFYWYRQILGQKVEFLVSFYNNEISEKSEIFDDQFSVERPDGSNFTLKIRSTKLEDSAMYFCASSGAQETQYFGPGTRLLVL.

The chain recombines TRBV7-9 with TRBJ1-3, with D hard to call. The ends were cut back, 3 bases at V and 7 bases at J, with 4 bases in the middle. Germline assignment: CDR1 SEHNR and CDR2 FQNEAQ (reference sequence). This CDR3 is 11 amino acids long. The CDR3: CASSLTNTIYF. The CDR3 region has the DNA TGTGCCAGCAGCTTGACCAACACCATATATTTT. The whole variable domain, filled in from reference TRBV7-9 and TRBJ1-3, reads DTGVSQNPRHKITKRGQNVTFRCDPISEHNRLYWYRQTLGQGPEFLTYFQNEAQLEKSRLLSDRFSAERPKGSFSTLEIQRTEQGDSAMYLCASSLTNTIYFGEGSWLTVV.